These 19 T cell receptor beta chains originate from one sample sequenced in a study of blood T cells in healthy people across ages. A sample-barcoded 5' primer and a J-beta primer mix were used in a second PCR of about 7 to 12 cycles. TCRdb recomputed calls from the 5' RACE reads with MiXCR, one row per CDR3 protein. The sample lists around 1,800,000 distinct CDR3 sequences; more than 35% were seen once. The source material was blood. The receptors were gathered from a human donor in good health.

This clonotype was counted only a few times. This chain joins TRBV5-6 and TRBJ1-5, with 7 positions matching TRBD1. Trimming cost V 1 base and J 4 bases; bases outside gene matches: 8. Germline CDR1 reads SGHDT; CDR2 reads YYEEEE. The CDR3 consists of 16 residues. Here the CDR3 DNA reads TGTGCCAGCAGCTTGTGGGTCGCAGGGGGTAATCAGCCCCAGCATTTT. Protein: CASSLWVAGGNQPQHF.

The chain couples TRBV20-1 to TRBJ2-7; D gene unclear. Germline V gene lookup returns CDR1 DFQATT and CDR2 SNEGSKA (reference sequence). Trimming took 6 bases from V and 6 from J, leaving 12 bases between them. The length of the CDR3 is 11 residues. The CDR3 DNA reads TGCAGTGCCCCTGGTAGGGTCGAGCAGTACTTC. It specifies CSAPGRVEQYF.

The genes are TRBV6-1 and TRBJ1-2; 7 nucleotides agree with TRBD1. Germline-derived CDR1 and CDR2 are MNHNS and SASEGT. The CDR3 sequence is 17 residues long. The V gene end was trimmed by 8 bases and the J gene end by 1 base; junction bases not matched to a gene: 16. The CDR3 DNA reads as TGTGCCAGCGGTACGGGACCCGAGACAGGGTATAACTATGGCTACACCTTC. It is translated as CASGTGPETGYNYGYTF.

This clonotype occurred a few times. V gene TRBV7-2 combines with J gene TRBJ1-4, with unresolved D. The CDR3 covers 15 residues. V dropped 2 bases and J dropped 4 bases, with 11 bases sitting between them. Germline V gene data show CDR1 as SGHTA and CDR2 as FQGNSA. In DNA form, the CDR3 reads TGTGCCAGCAGCTTATTCCCGGGCCTTAATGAAAAACTGTTTTTT. As protein: CASSLFPGLNEKLFF.

This clonotype was counted once. The chain recombines TRBV20-1 with TRBJ2-1; 9 bases are shared with TRBD1. Germline CDR1 reads DFQATT; CDR2 reads SNEGSKA (reference sequence). V was clipped by 4 bases and J by 9 bases; unmatched bases: 7. The CDR3 sequence is 13 residues long. The CDR3 coding sequence is TGCAGTGCTACGACAGGGGGGTTAGGTGAGCAGTTCTTC. Translation: CSATTGGLGEQFF.

This chain uses TRBV6-4 with TRBJ1-2; TRBD1 agrees at 7 bases. Germline values: CDR1 MRHNA, CDR2 SNTAGT. CDR3 size: 15 residues. Trimming at V came to 3 bases and at J to 4 bases, leaving 8 bases not matched to a gene. This CDR3 is CASSEGWDSPYGYTF. CDR3 DNA sequence: TGTGCCAGCAGTGAGGGTTGGGACAGTCCCTATGGCTACACCTTC.

The CDR3 region has the DNA TGTGCCAGCAGTTTATTCCAAAAACAGGCCAGCTCCTACGAGCAGTACTTC. This gives the protein CASSLFQKQASSYEQYF. V usage is TRBV28 and J usage is TRBJ2-7; perhaps TRBD1 as D (5 bases). From germline, CDR1 is MDHEN and CDR2 SYDVKM. CDR3 size: 17 residues. V was shortened by 1 base and J by 0 bases, with 16 bases between the two germline ends.

V is TRBV6-5 and J is TRBJ2-3; maybe TRBD1 (6 bases). The CDR3 loop spans 14 amino acids. The germline V gene encodes CDR1 MNHEY and CDR2 SVGAGI. The germline V and J ends were trimmed by 7 bases and 2 bases, with 13 bases remaining between them. The chain's CDR3 is CASTNQGITDTQYF. DNA for the CDR3: TGTGCCAGCACCAACCAGGGGATCACAGATACGCAGTATTTT.

The chain joins TRBV12-3 or TRBV12-4 to TRBJ1-2; 9 bases match TRBD1. This CDR3 has 17 amino acids. The V and J ends lost 5 bases and 2 bases, in that order; junction bases with no gene match: 12. Here the CDR3 DNA reads TGTGCCAGCAGTCTCCTTCTCGGGGACAGGGACAACTATGGCTACACCTTC. Encoded protein: CASSLLLGDRDNYGYTF.

The chain carries TRBV20-1 and TRBJ1-3; D gene unclear. Per germline, CDR1 DFQATT and CDR2 SNEGSKA (reference sequence). The CDR3 runs to 14 residues. The V and J ends lost 3 bases and 4 bases respectively, with 13 bases between them. The CDR3 is CSASSPARGNTIYF. DNA for the CDR3: TGCAGTGCTAGTTCCCCAGCAAGAGGAAACACCATATATTTT.

This clonotype was seen once. At one end, the junction sequence differs from germline, possibly due to a read error. The genes are TRBV7-7 and TRBJ1-1; D is perhaps TRBD1 (5 bases). Per the germline V gene, CDR1 is SSHAT and CDR2 is FNYEAQ (reference sequence). The CDR3 runs 15 residues. CDR3 bases: TGTGCTAGCAGCTTGTACAAGGGGACGAACACTGAAGCTTTCTTT. It yields the protein CASSLYKGTNTEAFF.

This clonotype was counted between two and nine times. J is TRBJ2-1 and V is TRBV7-2, with 10 positions matching TRBD2. The ends lost 1 base at V and 6 bases at J; junction bases unmatched: 3. The CDR3 loop spans 15 amino acids. Per the germline V gene, CDR1 is SGHTA and CDR2 is FQGNSA. The CDR3 spells CASSLGLAGFNEQFF. In nucleotides, the CDR3 is TGTGCCAGCAGCTTAGGACTAGCGGGTTTCAATGAGCAGTTCTTC.

The J gene is TRBJ2-3, the V gene TRBV9; 11 bases match TRBD2. The CDR3 is 17 residues long. Germline V gives CDR1 SGDLS, CDR2 YYNGEE. J was trimmed by 12 bases and V by 2 bases; bases with no gene match: 17. CDR3 nucleotides: TGTGCCAGCAGCGTTAAGGGACTAGCGGCGAACCAAGAGACCCAGTATTTT. Residues: CASSVKGLAANQETQYF.

This chain joins TRBV7-2 and TRBJ2-3; the match to TRBD2 covers 9 bases. The trim removed 3 bases at V and 2 bases at J, leaving 9 bases unmatched. CDR1 and CDR2 (germline): SGHTA, FQGNSA. The CDR3 runs to 17 residues. This chain's CDR3 is CASSFSGGPTPTDTQYF. CDR3 sequence (DNA): TGTGCCAGCAGCTTTAGCGGGGGCCCTACCCCCACAGATACGCAGTATTTT.

V and J are TRBV20-1 and TRBJ2-7; possible D gene TRBD1, 5 bases. The germline V gene has CDR1 DFQATT and CDR2 SNEGSKA (reference sequence). This CDR3 region has 13 residues. The CDR3 DNA follows: TGCAGCGCCACGAGACAGAGTACCTACGAGCAGTACTTC. Its protein is CSATRQSTYEQYF.

The chain employs TRBV5-1 and TRBJ2-3; no clear D. Germline V gene data show CDR1 as SGHRS and CDR2 as YFSETQ. V gave up 3 bases and J gave up 1 base, with 12 bases separating them. This CDR3 is built from 15 residues. The CDR3 loop is CASSSTYPRTDTQYF. The CDR3 DNA follows: TGCGCCAGCAGCTCAACATACCCCCGCACAGATACGCAGTATTTT.

In this sample, this clonotype turned up a few times. The V call is TRBV6-2 or TRBV6-3, the J call TRBJ1-1, with D possibly being TRBD1 (5 bases). The length of the CDR3 is 11 residues. The germline V gene encodes CDR1 MNHEY and CDR2 SVGEGT. The ends were cut back, 9 bases at V and 10 bases at J, with 15 bases in the middle. CDR3 coding DNA: TGTGCCAGAAAAGGCGGGGGAACAGCTTTCTTT. As protein: CARKGGGTAFF.

The chain carries TRBV29-1 and TRBJ1-1; TRBD1 is a possible D gene (6 bases). The germline V and J ends were trimmed by 5 bases and 12 bases, with 16 bases remaining between them. The CDR3 totals 11 residues. The germline CDR1 and CDR2 sequences are SQVTM and ANQGSEA. The CDR3 loop is CSVYQGLETFF. In DNA form, the CDR3 reads TGCAGCGTTTATCAGGGGCTAGAAACTTTCTTT.

The sample holds a few counts of this clonotype. At one end, the junction sequence differs from germline, possibly due to a read error. The chain links TRBV9 to TRBJ1-1; D perhaps matches TRBD1 (6 bases). CDR1 SGDLS and CDR2 YYNGEE come from the germline V gene. This CDR3 is 13 amino acids long. CDR3 protein: CASSTTRDTEVFF. DNA for the CDR3: TGTGCCAGCAGCACCACCCGGGACACCGAAGTTTTCTTT. The variable domain in full, with the rest retrieved from reference TRBV9 and TRBJ1-1, is DSGVTQTPKHLITATGQRVTLRCSPRSGDLSVYWYQQSLDQGLQFLIQYYNGEERAKGNILERFSAQQFPDLHSELNLSSLELGDSALYFCASSTTRDTEVFFGQGTRLTVV.